Listed here are 28 T cell receptor beta chains from one sample, sequenced in a study of Ad26.COV2.S vaccination and SARS-CoV-2 variants. The treatment: over 15 received Ad26.COV2.S at low or high dose, single or two shots; five or six received placebo; per-sample allocation not given. After the first vaccine or placebo injection, samples were drawn on day 63. The protocol was immunoSEQ multiplex PCR, while the TCRdb copy is restricted to in-frame clones and leaves out a portion. Here the sample spans around 380,000 clones, less than 90% being singletons. Sequencing used peripheral blood, obtained in a trial of Ad26.COV2.S vaccine versus placebo. The receptor set was obtained from a person aged 18-60 years who received the Ad26.COV2.S COVID-19 vaccine or a placebo.

The CDR3 loop is CASSLEQQPQHF. CDR3 sequence (DNA): TGTGCCAGCAGTTTGGAACAACAGCCCCAGCATTTT. The chain employs TRBV12-3 or TRBV12-4 and TRBJ1-5; D is unclear. With 3 bases removed from V and 7 bases from J, the gap between germline ends came to 7 bases. The CDR3 is 12 residues long.

The V call is TRBV18, the J call TRBJ1-2, with 7 positions matching TRBD1. This CDR3 has 15 residues. The germline gives CDR1 KGHSH, CDR2 LQKENI. With V trimmed by 2 bases and J by 8 bases, 11 bases remained unmatched. CDR3 residues: CASSPSTGVVYGYTF. DNA for the CDR3: TGTGCCAGCTCACCAAGCACAGGGGTTGTATACGGCTACACCTTC.

The chain employs TRBV5-5 and TRBJ1-6; 7 nucleotides agree with TRBD1. The germline gives CDR1 SGHKS, CDR2 YYEKEE (reference sequence). CDR3 length: 16 residues. Germline trimming cut 1 base from V and 7 bases from J; bases unmatched to any gene: 8. CDR3 coding DNA: TGTGCCAGCAGCTTGCGGACAGGAGCTTCAAATTCACCCCTCCACTTT. Translated: CASSLRTGASNSPLHF.

The rearrangement uses TRBV27 and TRBJ1-5; maybe TRBD1 (5 bases). The V gene's germline CDR1 is MNHEY and CDR2 SMNVEV (reference sequence). Trimming shortened V by 3 bases and J by 7 bases, and 10 bases separated the two germline ends. This CDR3 spans 13 amino acids. CDR3 bases: TGTGCCAGCAGTTTCCGCGGGGCACAGCCCCAGCATTTT. Its translation: CASSFRGAQPQHF.

The rearrangement joins TRBV7-9 to TRBJ2-3; D is ambiguous. CDR1 SEHNR and CDR2 FQNEAQ come from the germline V gene (reference sequence). The V end was cut by 1 base, the J end by 0 bases, with 5 bases between. The CDR3 is 14 amino acids. CDR3 loop: CASSLGWSTDTQYF. The CDR3 DNA sequence: TGTGCCAGCAGCTTAGGTTGGAGCACAGATACGCAGTATTTT.

The chain joins TRBV6-1 to TRBJ2-7; TRBD2 matches at 7 bases. CDR1 is MNHNS, CDR2 SASEGT, per germline. The CDR3 is made up of 11 amino acids. V shed 1 base, J shed 11 bases, and the junction held 2 bases outside the gene matches. The CDR3 sequence is CASSEGGGKYF. CDR3 coding DNA: TGTGCCAGCAGTGAAGGGGGGGGAAAGTACTTC.

The count of this clone is one. The chain recombines TRBV5-1 with TRBJ1-1; tentatively, D is TRBD1 (5 bases). V was clipped by 3 bases and J by 0 bases, with 12 bases between them. From germline, CDR1 is SGHRS and CDR2 YFSETQ. The CDR3 runs to 15 residues. The CDR3 nucleotides are TGCGCCAGCAGCTCCTTAGGACATATGAACACTGAAGCTTTCTTT. It codes for CASSSLGHMNTEAFF.

For the CDR3, the DNA is TGTGCCAGCAGTACCCTAGGCAGGGGAGCGGGGGATGGCACCGGGGAGCTGTTTTTT. Its protein product is CASSTLGRGAGDGTGELFF. The chain recombines TRBV6-2 or TRBV6-3 with TRBJ2-2, with 8 bases that match TRBD2. Trimming at V came to 5 bases and at J to 4 bases, leaving 18 bases not matched to a gene. The germline V gene encodes CDR1 MNHEY and CDR2 SVGEGT. The length of the CDR3 is 19 residues.

The rearrangement links TRBV6-6 to TRBJ1-2, with D possibly being TRBD1 (6 bases). The CDR3 is made up of 14 amino acids. Germline values: CDR1 MNHNY, CDR2 SVGAGI (reference sequence). V lost 2 bases, J lost 6 bases, and 13 bases lay in between. This chain's CDR3 is CASSYPGPGDGYTF. The CDR3 DNA reads as TGTGCCAGCAGTTACCCGGGCCCAGGGGATGGCTACACCTTC.

The genes are TRBV6-6 and TRBJ2-7; unclear D gene. This CDR3 contains 14 residues. V was clipped by 0 bases and J by 7 bases, with 13 bases between them. CDR1 is MNHNY and CDR2 is SVGAGI in the germline V gene (reference sequence). The CDR3 protein is CASSYSEISKEQYF. The CDR3 DNA reads TGTGCCAGCAGTTACTCAGAAATCTCTAAGGAGCAGTACTTC.

This chain joins TRBV6-2 or TRBV6-3 and TRBJ2-6; maybe TRBD1 (6 bases). Germline V CDR1 and CDR2: MNHEY, SVGEGT. The CDR3 has 16 residues. V lost 2 bases and J lost 1, with 9 bases in between. CDR3 sequence (DNA): TGTGCCAGCAGTTACGGGACAAAGTCTGGGGCCAACGTCCTGACTTTC. This codes for CASSYGTKSGANVLTF.

CDR3: CASGERVPYEQYF. CDR3 DNA sequence: TGTGCCAGCGGGGAAAGGGTACCCTACGAGCAGTACTTC. V gene TRBV6-6 combines with J gene TRBJ2-7; D gene unclear. The CDR3 loop spans 13 amino acids. V was pared by 8 bases and J by 2 bases, with 13 bases between. Germline values: CDR1 MNHNY, CDR2 SVGAGI (reference sequence).

This sequence joins TRBV14 and TRBJ2-3, with 8 bases aligning to TRBD2. The CDR3 loop spans 15 amino acids. From germline, CDR1 is SGHDN and CDR2 FVKESK. The ends lost 3 bases at V and 3 bases at J; junction bases unmatched: 5. CDR3 DNA sequence: TGTGCCAGCAGCCAGGGCGGGGGGCAAACAGATACGCAGTATTTT. Its translation: CASSQGGGQTDTQYF. Looking up the rest from reference TRBV14 and TRBJ2-3 gives the full variable domain: EAGVTQFPSHSVIEKGQTVTLRCDPISGHDNLYWYRRVMGKEIKFLLHFVKESKQDESGMPNNRFLAERTGGTYSTLKVQPAELEDSGVYFCASSQGGGQTDTQYFGPGTRLTVL.

This clone was detected a few times. The chain combines TRBV12-3 or TRBV12-4 with TRBJ1-2; TRBD1 aligns across 9 bases. There are 13 residues in the CDR3. V shed 5 bases, J shed 4 bases, and the junction held 2 bases outside the gene matches. CDR3 protein: CASSVDRGYGYTF. The DNA for the CDR3 is TGTGCCAGCAGTGTGGACAGGGGCTATGGCTACACCTTC.

The J gene is TRBJ1-1, the V gene TRBV11-3; D is ambiguous. This CDR3 is 13 amino acids long. V was cut by 6 bases and J by 4 bases, with 12 bases left in between. Germline V gene lookup returns CDR1 SGHNT and CDR2 YENEEA. CDR3 sequence (DNA): TGTGCCAGCAGTAAGAGCGGTAGCACTGAAGCTTTCTTT. Its protein product is CASSKSGSTEAFF.

The chain has TRBV7-2 and TRBJ2-3, with 8 bases fitting TRBD1. The germline V gene encodes CDR1 SGHTA and CDR2 FQGNSA. The V and J ends lost 0 bases and 4 bases, in that order; junction bases with no gene match: 6. This CDR3 region has 16 residues. CDR3 sequence: CASSLADRGGADTQYF. The CDR3 DNA follows: TGTGCCAGCAGCTTAGCAGACAGGGGAGGCGCAGATACGCAGTATTTT.

V is TRBV4-1 and J is TRBJ2-7; D possibly corresponds to TRBD1 (6 bases). Germline V CDR1 and CDR2: MGHRA, YSYEKL. CDR3 length equals 15 residues. Deletions cut 5 bases from V and 3 bases from J, with 17 bases between. The CDR3 reads CASSGLAGTSYEQYF. CDR3 sequence (DNA): TGCGCCAGCAGCGGTTTAGCTGGGACAAGCTACGAGCAGTACTTC.

This sequence joins TRBV19 and TRBJ2-1; 10 bases are a match to TRBD2. Trimming removed 3 bases from V and 4 bases from J; junction bases left unmatched: 3. CDR1 is LNHDA, CDR2 SQIVND, per germline (reference sequence). CDR3 length: 15 residues. The CDR3 sequence: CASSIPLAGYNEQFF. Here the CDR3 DNA reads TGTGCCAGTAGTATCCCACTAGCGGGGTACAATGAGCAGTTCTTC.

The chain combines TRBV10-3 with TRBJ1-1; D is uncertain. Germline lookup yields CDR1 ENHRY and CDR2 SYGVKD. There are 14 residues in the CDR3. The V end was cut by 4 bases, the J end by 2 bases, with 11 bases between. CDR3 nucleotides: TGTGCCATCAGTGGGTTAGATAGTAACACTGAAGCTTTCTTT. Encoded protein: CAISGLDSNTEAFF.

V gene TRBV4-3 combines with J gene TRBJ1-2; D not resolved. The CDR3 sequence is 12 residues long. With 0 bases removed from V and 10 bases from J, the gap between germline ends came to 9 bases. Germline CDR1 reads LGHNA; CDR2 reads YSLEER. The CDR3 DNA reads as TGCGCCAGCAGCCAAGATCGGCGAAACTACACCTTC. Its protein is CASSQDRRNYTF.

This clone was counted a single time. The V and J genes are TRBV10-3 and TRBJ1-2; 9 nucleotides line up with TRBD1. The CDR3 consists of 14 residues. The V gene's germline CDR1 is ENHRY and CDR2 SYGVKD. Trimming cost V 10 bases and J 4 bases; bases outside gene matches: 10. CDR3 bases: TGTGCCACCACTACCGACAGGGGGGGCTATGGCTACACCTTC. It yields the protein CATTTDRGGYGYTF.

The chain links TRBV29-1 to TRBJ2-5, with TRBD1 as a possible D gene (6 bases). V dropped 4 bases and J dropped 1 base, with 7 bases sitting between them. Looked up from germline, CDR1 is SQVTM and CDR2 is ANQGSEA. This CDR3 is built from 12 residues. CDR3 loop: CSVGDIQETQYF. CDR3 in DNA: TGCAGCGTTGGGGACATCCAAGAGACCCAGTACTTC.

The chain has TRBV7-9 and TRBJ2-1; TRBD2 aligns across 13 bases. The CDR3 is made up of 15 amino acids. Germline V gives CDR1 SEHNR, CDR2 FQNEAQ (reference sequence). After removal of 5 bases from V and 9 bases from J, the junction contained 7 bases not matched to a gene. The CDR3 here is CASSPIGTSGTEQFF. The DNA of the CDR3 is TGTGCCAGCAGCCCCATCGGGACTAGCGGGACTGAGCAGTTCTTC.

This clone was seen just once. Relative to the germline gene, one junction end is altered; a read error may explain this. The chain recombines TRBV20-1 with TRBJ1-1; no clear D gene. This CDR3 region has 11 residues. Germline lookup yields CDR1 DFQATT and CDR2 SNEGSKA (reference sequence). CDR3 DNA: TGCAGTGCTAGAGAAACGACTGGAGCTTTCTTT. Protein sequence: CSARETTGAFF.

The chain joins TRBV2 to TRBJ2-5; 9 bases match TRBD2. With 4 bases clipped from V and 4 bases from J, the junction kept 7 bases outside the gene matches. The CDR3 is 15 residues long. Germline V gene lookup returns CDR1 SNHLY and CDR2 FYNNEI. CDR3 sequence reads: CASSAGRGGSETQYF. The CDR3 DNA reads as TGTGCCAGCAGTGCAGGGCGGGGGGGCTCAGAGACCCAGTACTTC.

V and J are TRBV5-1 and TRBJ1-2, with D possibly TRBD1 on 6 matching bases. The CDR3 contains 15 residues. Looked up from germline, CDR1 is SGHRS and CDR2 is YFSETQ. The V and J ends lost 5 bases and 0 bases respectively, with 14 bases between them. The CDR3 region is CASRNGGLTNYGYTF. In nucleotides, the CDR3 is TGCGCCAGCAGAAATGGGGGGCTTACTAACTATGGCTACACCTTC.

As to this clone: In the same sample, other DNA sequences code for this CDR3. V and J are TRBV3-1 (or the pseudogene TRBV3-2) and TRBJ2-3, with 8 nucleotides matching TRBD1. With V trimmed by 4 bases and J by 2 bases, 2 bases remained unmatched. Germline V gives CDR1 LGHDT, CDR2 YNNKEL (reference sequence). This CDR3 comprises 14 residues. CDR3 sequence (DNA): TGTGCCAGCAGCCTGGACAGGGCCACAGATACGCAGTATTTT. It encodes CASSLDRATDTQYF.

The gene calls are TRBV27 and TRBJ1-1, with 7 bases that match TRBD1. Germline V CDR1 and CDR2: MNHEY, SMNVEV (reference sequence). The ends lost 2 bases at V and 7 bases at J; junction bases unmatched: 10. CDR3 size: 15 residues. The CDR3 nucleotides are TGTGCCAGCAGTTTAGGACAGGAAGGTTACTATGAAGCTTTCTTT. Protein product: CASSLGQEGYYEAFF.